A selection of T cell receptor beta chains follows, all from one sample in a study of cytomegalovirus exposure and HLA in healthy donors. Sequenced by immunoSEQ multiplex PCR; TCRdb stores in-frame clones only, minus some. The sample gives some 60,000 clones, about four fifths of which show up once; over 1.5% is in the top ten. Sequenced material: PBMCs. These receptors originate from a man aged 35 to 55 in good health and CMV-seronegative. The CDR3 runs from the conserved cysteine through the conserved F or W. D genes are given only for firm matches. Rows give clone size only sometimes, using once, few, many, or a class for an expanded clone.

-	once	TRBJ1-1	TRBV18	TGTGCCAGCTCACCTGGACAGGAAGCTTTCTTT	CASSPGQEAFF
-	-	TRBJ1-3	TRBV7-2	TGTGCCAGCAGCCCGCTGACATTCTCTGGAAACACCATATATTTT	CASSPLTFSGNTIYF
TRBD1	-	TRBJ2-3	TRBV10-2	TGCGCCAGCAGCCGCGCCGGGACAGGGGGCGGGGATACGCAGTATTTT	CASSRAGTGGGDTQYF
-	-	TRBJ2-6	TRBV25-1	TGTGCCAGCAGTGACCCGGGGGGGGCCAACGTCCTGACTTTC	CASSDPGGANVLTF
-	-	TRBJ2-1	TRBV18	TGTGCCAGCTCACCCGCGGTATCCTACAATGAGCAGTTCTTC	CASSPAVSYNEQFF
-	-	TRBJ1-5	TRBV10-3	TGTGCCATCAGCGAAACAGGGTATCAGCCCCAGCATTTT	CAISETGYQPQHF
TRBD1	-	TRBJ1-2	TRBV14	TGTGCCAGCAGCCGTATGACGGACCCAAGACAGGGAAGCTACACCTTC	CASSRMTDPRQGSYTF
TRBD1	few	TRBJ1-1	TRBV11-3	TGTGCCAGCAGCTTAGTAGGGCAGGGGGACACTGAAGCTTTCTTT	CASSLVGQGDTEAFF
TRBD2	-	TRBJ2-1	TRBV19	TGTGCCAGTAGTTCCCCGGGCGGGGGGGCCAATCGTGTAAATGAGCAGTTCTTC	CASSSPGGGANRVNEQFF
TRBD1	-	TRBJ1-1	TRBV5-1	TGCGCCAGCACTCGGGACAGGGGAGTCGCTGAAGCTTTCTTT	CASTRDRGVAEAFF
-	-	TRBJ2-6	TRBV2	TGTGCCAGCAGTGCCGCCACACCTGGGGCCAACGTCCTGACTTTC	CASSAATPGANVLTF
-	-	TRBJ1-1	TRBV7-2	TGTGCCAGCAGCTTATTGGTGGCGAACACTGAAGCTTTCTTT	CASSLLVANTEAFF
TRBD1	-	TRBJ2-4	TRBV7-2	TGTGCCAGCAGCTCCGGGACAGGTTTATCCAAAAACATTCAGTACTTC	CASSSGTGLSKNIQYF
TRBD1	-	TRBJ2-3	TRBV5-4	TGTGCCAGCAGCTCAGGGGGCGCAGATAGGACAGATACGCAGTATTTT	CASSSGGADRTDTQYF
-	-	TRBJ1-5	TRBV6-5	TGTGCCAGCAGTCGACCCCCGGGACAGCATTTT	CASSRPPGQHF
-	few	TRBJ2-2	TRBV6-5	TGTGCCAGCAGTTACTTGGCTCCCAAGAACACCGGGGAGCTGTTTTTT	CASSYLAPKNTGELFF
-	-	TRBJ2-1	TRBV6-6	TGTGCCAGCAGTCAGGAGGACCCCGACAATGAGCAGTTCTTC	CASSQEDPDNEQFF
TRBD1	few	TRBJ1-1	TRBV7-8	TGTGCCAGCAGCTTGGGGACAGCGAACACTGAAGCTTTCTTT	CASSLGTANTEAFF
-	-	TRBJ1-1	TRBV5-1	TGCGCCAGCAGCTTGGAAGGCAGGGGTTTAACTGAAGCTTTCTTT	CASSLEGRGLTEAFF
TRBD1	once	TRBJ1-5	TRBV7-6	TGTGCCAGCAGCTTGACAGGGGACGGTCAGCCCCAGCATTTT	CASSLTGDGQPQHF
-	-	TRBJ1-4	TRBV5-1	TGCGCCAGCAGCTGGAATCCTTGGACAGTCCCGGCAAAACTGTTTTTT	CASSWNPWTVPAKLFF
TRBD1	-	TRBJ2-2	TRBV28	TGTGCCAGCAGTTTTCAAGGGGACAGGTGGGATTCATCCGGGGAGCTGTTTTTT	CASSFQGDRWDSSGELFF
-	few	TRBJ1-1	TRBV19	TGTGCCAGTAGGTCAAGAGGTGAAGCTTTCTTT	CASRSRGEAFF